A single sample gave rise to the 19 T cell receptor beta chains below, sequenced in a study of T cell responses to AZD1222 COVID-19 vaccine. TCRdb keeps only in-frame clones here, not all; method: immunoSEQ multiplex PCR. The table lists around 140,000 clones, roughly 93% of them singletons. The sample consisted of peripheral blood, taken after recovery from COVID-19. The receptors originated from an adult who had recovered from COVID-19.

CDR3 region: CASSPTGTGGYEQYF. Here the CDR3 DNA reads TGTGCCAGCAGCCCAACCGGGACAGGTGGCTACGAGCAGTACTTC. The V and J genes are TRBV11-2 and TRBJ2-7; the match to TRBD1 covers 8 bases. The CDR3 runs to 15 residues. Losses at the gene ends were 5 bases for V and 3 bases for J; bases not matched to a gene: 9. Germline V lookup: CDR1 SGHAT, CDR2 FQNNGV.

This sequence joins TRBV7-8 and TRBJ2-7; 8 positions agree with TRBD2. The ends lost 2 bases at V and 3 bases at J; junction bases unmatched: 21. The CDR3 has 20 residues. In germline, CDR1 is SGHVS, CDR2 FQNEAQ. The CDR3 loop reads CASSLNRRARGLVQHYEQYF. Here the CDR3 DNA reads TGTGCCAGCAGCTTAAACAGGCGGGCCCGGGGACTAGTCCAGCACTACGAGCAGTACTTC.

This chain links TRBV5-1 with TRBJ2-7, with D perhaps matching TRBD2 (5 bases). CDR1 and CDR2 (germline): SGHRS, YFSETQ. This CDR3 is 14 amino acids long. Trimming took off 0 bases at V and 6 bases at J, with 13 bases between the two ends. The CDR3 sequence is CASSLGRAGGEQYF. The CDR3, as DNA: TGCGCCAGCAGCTTGGGGCGGGCCGGCGGCGAGCAGTACTTC.

CDR3 nucleotide sequence: TGTGCCAGCAGTTTCCGCGGGAGCCTCCCCTACGAGCAGTACTTC. The encoded protein is CASSFRGSLPYEQYF. This rearrangement joins TRBV6-5 to TRBJ2-7, with 7 bases matching TRBD2. Germline CDR1 MNHEY, CDR2 SVGAGI. The junction had 8 bases not matched to a gene; V was cut back by 4 bases and J by 2 bases. CDR3 size: 15 residues.

CDR3 DNA: TGTGCCTGGATGTCGGGGAGCGGCTCCTACGAGCAGTACTTC. This translates into CAWMSGSGSYEQYF. The chain recombines TRBV30 with TRBJ2-7, with D possibly TRBD2 on 5 matching bases. Germline V gives CDR1 GTSNPN, CDR2 SVGIG (reference sequence). Trimming took off 4 bases at V and 0 bases at J, with 13 bases between the two ends. The CDR3 runs to 14 residues.

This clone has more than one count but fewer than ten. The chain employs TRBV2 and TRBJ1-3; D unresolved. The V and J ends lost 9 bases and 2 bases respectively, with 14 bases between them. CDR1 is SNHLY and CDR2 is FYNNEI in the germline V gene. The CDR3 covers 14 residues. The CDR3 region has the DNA TGTGCCAGAAGGGCTTCGGGTGCTGGAAACACCATATATTTT. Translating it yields CARRASGAGNTIYF. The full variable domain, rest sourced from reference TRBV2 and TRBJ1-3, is EPEVTQTPSHQVTQMGQEVILRCVPISNHLYFYWYRQILGQKVEFLVSFYNNEISEKSEIFDDQFSVERPDGSNFTLKIRSTKLEDSAMYFCARRASGAGNTIYFGEGSWLTVV.

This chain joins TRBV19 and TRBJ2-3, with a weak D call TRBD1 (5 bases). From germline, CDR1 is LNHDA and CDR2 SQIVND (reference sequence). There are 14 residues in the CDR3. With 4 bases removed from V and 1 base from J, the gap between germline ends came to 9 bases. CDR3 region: CASSTTGRTDTQYF. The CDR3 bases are TGTGCCAGTAGTACTACAGGACGCACAGATACGCAGTATTTT.

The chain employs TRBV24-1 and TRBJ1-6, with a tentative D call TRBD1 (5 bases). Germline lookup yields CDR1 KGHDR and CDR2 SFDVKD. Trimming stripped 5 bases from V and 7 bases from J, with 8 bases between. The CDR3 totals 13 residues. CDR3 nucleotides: TGTGCCACCAGTGCAGGGTTGAATTCACCCCTCCACTTT. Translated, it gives CATSAGLNSPLHF.

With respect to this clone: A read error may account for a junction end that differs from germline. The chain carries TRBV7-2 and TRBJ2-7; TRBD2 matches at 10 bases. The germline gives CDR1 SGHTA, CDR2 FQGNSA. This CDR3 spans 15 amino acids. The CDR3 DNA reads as TGTGCCAGCAGCTTAAGCGGGAGGGCCTCCGACGAGCAGTACTTC. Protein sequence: CASSLSGRASDEQYF.

The CDR3 here is CASSPGTGGHHEQYF. As DNA, the CDR3 is TGTGCCAGCAGTCCCGGGACAGGGGGCCACCACGAGCAGTACTTC. V gene TRBV28 combines with J gene TRBJ2-7, with TRBD1 matching 12 bases. Germline CDR1 reads MDHEN; CDR2 reads SYDVKM. V trimming: 5 bases; J trimming: 5 bases; junction bases outside the gene matches: 7. This CDR3 is built from 15 residues. The full variable domain, with the rest looked up from reference TRBV28 and TRBJ2-7, is DVKVTQSSRYLVKRTGEKVFLECVQDMDHENMFWYRQDPGLGLRLIYFSYDVKMKEKGDIPEGYSVSREKKERFSLILESASTNQTSMYLCASSPGTGGHHEQYFGPGTRLTVT.

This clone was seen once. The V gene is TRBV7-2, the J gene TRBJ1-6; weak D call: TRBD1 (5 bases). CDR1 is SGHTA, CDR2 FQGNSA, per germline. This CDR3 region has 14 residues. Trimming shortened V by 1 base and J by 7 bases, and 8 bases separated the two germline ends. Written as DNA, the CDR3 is TGTGCCAGCAGCTTAGTTTGGGGGAATTCACCCCTCCACTTT. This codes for CASSLVWGNSPLHF.

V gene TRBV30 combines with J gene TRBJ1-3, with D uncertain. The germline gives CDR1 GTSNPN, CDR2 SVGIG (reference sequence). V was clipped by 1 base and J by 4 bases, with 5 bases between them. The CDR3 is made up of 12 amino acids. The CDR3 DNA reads TGTGCCTGGAGTGCTCAGGGAAACACCATATATTTT. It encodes CAWSAQGNTIYF.

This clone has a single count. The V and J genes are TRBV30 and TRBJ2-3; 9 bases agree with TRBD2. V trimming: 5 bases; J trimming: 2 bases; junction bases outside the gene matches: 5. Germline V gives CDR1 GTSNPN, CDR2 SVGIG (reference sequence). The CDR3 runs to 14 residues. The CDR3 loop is CAWQWTSATDTQYF. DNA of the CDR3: TGTGCCTGGCAGTGGACTAGCGCCACAGATACGCAGTATTTT.

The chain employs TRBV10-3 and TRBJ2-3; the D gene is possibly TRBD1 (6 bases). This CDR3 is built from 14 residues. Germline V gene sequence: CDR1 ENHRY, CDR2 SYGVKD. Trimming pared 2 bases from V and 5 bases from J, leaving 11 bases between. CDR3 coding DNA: TGTGCCATCAGTGAGGGGACACCCAGAGATACGCAGTATTTT. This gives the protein CAISEGTPRDTQYF.

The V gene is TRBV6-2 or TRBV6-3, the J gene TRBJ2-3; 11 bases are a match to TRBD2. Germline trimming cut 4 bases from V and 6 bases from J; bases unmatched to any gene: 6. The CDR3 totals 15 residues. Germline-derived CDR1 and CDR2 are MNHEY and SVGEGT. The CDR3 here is CASSLLAGGEDTQYF. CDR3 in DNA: TGTGCCAGCAGTTTGTTAGCGGGAGGGGAGGATACGCAGTATTTT.

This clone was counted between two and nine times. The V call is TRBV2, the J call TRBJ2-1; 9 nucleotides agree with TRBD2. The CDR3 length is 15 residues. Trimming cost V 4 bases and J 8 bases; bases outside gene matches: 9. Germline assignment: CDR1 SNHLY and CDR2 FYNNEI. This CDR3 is CASSVEAGGPYEQFF. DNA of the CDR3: TGTGCCAGCAGTGTAGAGGCGGGAGGGCCGTATGAGCAGTTCTTC.

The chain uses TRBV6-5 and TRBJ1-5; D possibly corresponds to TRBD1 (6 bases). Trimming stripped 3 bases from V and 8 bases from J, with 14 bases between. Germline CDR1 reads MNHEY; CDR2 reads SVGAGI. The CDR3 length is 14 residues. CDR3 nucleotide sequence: TGTGCCAGCAGTTATACGGGGGGCTTGGAGCCCCAGCATTTT. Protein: CASSYTGGLEPQHF.

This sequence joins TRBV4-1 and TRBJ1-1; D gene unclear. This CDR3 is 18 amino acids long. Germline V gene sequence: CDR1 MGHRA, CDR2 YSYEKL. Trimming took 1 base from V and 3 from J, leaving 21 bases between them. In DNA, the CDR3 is TGCGCCAGCAGCCAAGTTAAGGCGGTCGGGTACTCATACACTGAAGCTTTCTTT. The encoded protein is CASSQVKAVGYSYTEAFF.

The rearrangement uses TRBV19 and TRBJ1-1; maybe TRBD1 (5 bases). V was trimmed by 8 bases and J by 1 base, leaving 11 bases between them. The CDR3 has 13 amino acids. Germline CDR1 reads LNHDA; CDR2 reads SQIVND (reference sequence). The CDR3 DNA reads TGTGCCAGTCAGCAGGGTCGGAACACTGAAGCTTTCTTT. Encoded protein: CASQQGRNTEAFF.